A selection of T cell receptor beta chains follows, all from one sample in a study of metastatic and nonmetastatic thyroid tumors. TCRdb re-called the PCR reads with MiXCR. The profile shows several thousand clones, 35% to 45% of them singletons. Input material: adjacent normal tissue. The source is a male donor with papillary thyroid cancer or a benign thyroid nodule (not recorded which). Some clones in this sample may be carry-over from other donors' samples. CDR3s include the opening cysteine and the closing phenylalanine or tryptophan. A D gene is named only where the DNA matches it firmly. Clone size is not always given. Where it is, it says once, few, many or a class for expanded clones.

>TRBJ1-6|once|.|TRBV20-1
TGCAGTGCTAGAGCACCAGACTTGGGTTCACCCCTTCACTTT
CSARAPDLGSPLHF
>TRBJ2-7|large|.|TRBV13
TGTGCCAGCAGCTTAGTGGGTGAGCAGTACTTC
CASSLVGEQYF
>TRBJ1-2|.|TRBD1|TRBV27
TGTGCCAGCAGTCCAGGGGGCGAAGCCTATGGCTCCACCTTC
CASSPGGEAYGSTF
>TRBJ2-5|many|TRBD2|TRBV6-7
TGTGCCAGCACCGGACGGTGGAGGGAGGGTCAAGAGACCCAGTACTTC
CASTGRWREGQETQYF
>TRBJ2-1|.|TRBD2|TRBV6-1
TGTGCCAGCAGGAGAGGACTAGCGGGTGACAATGAGCAGTTCTTC
CASRRGLAGDNEQFF
>TRBJ2-5|few|TRBD2|TRBV5-1
TGCGCCAGCAGCTTGGGGACTAGCGGGGGAGAGACCCAGTACTTC
CASSLGTSGGETQYF
>TRBJ2-2|.|TRBD2|TRBV5-5
TGTGCCAGCAGTCGGACTAGCGGGGAGACCGGGGAGCTGTTTTTT
CASSRTSGETGELFF
>TRBJ2-7|few|.|TRBV6-5
TGTGCCAGCAGTTACTCGAAGGCTGTCAGCAGAGATTACGAGCGGTACTTC
CASSYSKAVSRDYERYF
>TRBJ2-7|.|TRBD1|TRBV20-1
TGCAGTGCTCGCCGGGACAGGGCCTTCTACGAGCAGTACTTC
CSARRDRAFYEQYF
>TRBJ1-1|.|.|TRBV12-3/TRBV12-4
TGTGCCAGCAGCCGCTGGGGGGGGAACACTGAAGCTTTCTTT
CASSRWGGNTEAFF
>TRBJ1-6|.|TRBD1|TRBV5-1
TGCGCCAGCAGCTTGGGGACAGGGCATAATTCACCCCTCCACTTT
CASSLGTGHNSPLHF
>TRBJ1-6|.|.|TRBV27
TGTGCCAGCAGTTTATCGTTGGGGGAGAATTCACCCCTCCACTTT
CASSLSLGENSPLHF
>TRBJ1-1|.|.|TRBV20-1
TGCAGTGCTAGAGAAGGGTCCGGGTGGGGGACTGAAGCTTTCTTT
CSAREGSGWGTEAFF
>TRBJ1-1|once|.|TRBV6-1
TGTGCCAGCCTATTTGGGATTGCGGCTTTCTTT
CASLFGIAAFF
>TRBJ1-2|.|.|TRBV20-1
TGCAGTTCTAGAGATGTGGCGGGGGGTGGCTATGGCTACACCTTC
CSSRDVAGGGYGYTF
>TRBJ2-5|.|.|TRBV18
TGTGCCAGCTCACCACTAGTATCGGAGACCCAGTACTTC
CASSPLVSETQYF
>TRBJ2-7|few|TRBD1|TRBV5-6
TGTGCCAGCAGTCATATCCAGGGGGCGAACTACGAGCAGTACTTC
CASSHIQGANYEQYF
>TRBJ2-2|.|.|TRBV5-1
TGCGCCAGCAGCTTCCCAGCCGGGGAGCTGTTTTTT
CASSFPAGELFF
>TRBJ1-2|.|TRBD1|TRBV9
TGTGCCAGCAGCTGGGACAGTGCGGACTACGGATATGGCTACACCTTC
CASSWDSADYGYGYTF
>TRBJ2-3|few|TRBD2|TRBV11-1
TGTGCCAGCAGCTTGAGCGGGAGAGACACAGATACGCAGTATTTT
CASSLSGRDTDTQYF
>TRBJ2-7|.|TRBD2|TRBV27
TGTGCCAGCAGTCGGATAGCGGGAGGGCCCCTCGGCGAGCAGTACTTC
CASSRIAGGPLGEQYF
>TRBJ2-7|.|.|TRBV20-1
TGCAGTGCTAGTGCGGGATCCGGCGCCTACGAGCAGTACTTC
CSASAGSGAYEQYF
>TRBJ1-1|once|.|TRBV20-1
TGCAGTGCTAGATATAATTTCGAATTGAACACTGAAGCTTTCTTT
CSARYNFELNTEAFF
>TRBJ2-2|large|.|TRBV24-1
TGTGCCACCAGTGAATGGGGCGGCGGCACCGGGGAGCTGTTTTTT
CATSEWGGGTGELFF
>TRBJ2-7|few|.|TRBV30
TGTGCCTGGAGTCTTGGATCTGACTACGAGCAGTACTTC
CAWSLGSDYEQYF
>TRBJ1-5|few|.|TRBV20-1
TGCAGTGCTAGAGGAGGAGGGGGTAGGGATCAGCCCCAGCATTTT
CSARGGGGRDQPQHF
>TRBJ2-5|.|.|TRBV4-3
TGCGCCAGCAGCCAAGAGGCAGGGGAAGAGACCCAGTACTTC
CASSQEAGEETQYF